These T cell receptor beta chains were read from a single sample in a study of CD8+ T cells in alopecia areata. Assay used: immunoSEQ multiplex PCR; TCRdb lists only in-frame clones, some missing. The table has 150,000 to 200,000 clones, around 64% seen once. The sequenced sample was CD8+ T cells sorted from blood, obtained at week 0. The source of these receptors is a human donor with alopecia areata. CDR3s include the opening cysteine and the closing phenylalanine or tryptophan. D genes are given only for firm matches. Part of the rows lack a size; the others show once, few, many or a class for expanded clones.

d_call	v_call	j_call	clone_size	cdr3_nt	cdr3_aa
.	TRBV30	TRBJ2-5	.	TGTGCCTGGACCCATTCCTATGATCCCCAAGAGACCCAGTACTTC	CAWTHSYDPQETQYF
.	TRBV13	TRBJ2-5	.	TGTGCCAGCAGCTTCCCCCCCAGCCAAGAGACCCAGTACTTC	CASSFPPSQETQYF
TRBD1	TRBV13	TRBJ2-6	.	TGTGCCAGCAGTTTTACACTACAGGGGGCTCCTAGGAGGATCTCTGGGGCCAACGTCCTGACTTTC	CASSFTLQGAPRRISGANVLTF
.	TRBV18	TRBJ1-5	.	TGTGCCAGCTCACCACCAGGGTGGGATCAGCCCCAGCATTTT	CASSPPGWDQPQHF
TRBD1	TRBV7-9	TRBJ2-2	few	TGTGCCAGCAGCTCCGGTCCAGGGGGCACCGGGGAGCTGTTTTTT	CASSSGPGGTGELFF
TRBD1	TRBV29-1	TRBJ1-1	once	TGCAGCGTAGAGAAGCTGGGGACAGTCCCTTTTCAGAACACTGAAGCTTTCTTT	CSVEKLGTVPFQNTEAFF
TRBD1	TRBV18	TRBJ2-1	.	TGTGCCAGCTCACCCGAGGGGGCTGGTAATGAGCAGTTCTTC	CASSPEGAGNEQFF
.	TRBV4-1	TRBJ2-5	few	TGCGCCAGCAGCCACCCTTGGGAGGGGGCGAAGACCCAGTACTTC	CASSHPWEGAKTQYF
TRBD2	TRBV5-6	TRBJ2-1	few	TGTGCCAGCAGCTGGGGACTAGCCTACAATGAGCAGTTCTTC	CASSWGLAYNEQFF
.	TRBV19	TRBJ1-1	once	TGTGCCAGTAGTATACACGCGCGCCCGAACACTGAAGCTTTCTTT	CASSIHARPNTEAFF
.	TRBV27	TRBJ1-2	.	TGTGCCAGCAGTTTATCGGCTCTGGGAGTTCCAGGGGGCTACACCTTC	CASSLSALGVPGGYTF
.	TRBV13	TRBJ1-1	few	TGTGCCAGCAGCCCGTCGGGGGCGGGCGAAGCTTTCTTT	CASSPSGAGEAFF
.	TRBV27	TRBJ2-7	.	TGTGCCTCAGGCGGGGGCCACGAGCAGTACTTC	CASGGGHEQYF
.	TRBV7-9	TRBJ2-3	.	TGTGCCAGCAGCTTAAGGCTCGTAGATACGCAGTATTTT	CASSLRLVDTQYF
TRBD1	TRBV9	TRBJ1-6	.	TGTGCCAGCAGCGTCGAGACAGGGGGCAATTCACCCCTCCACTTT	CASSVETGGNSPLHF
TRBD1	TRBV15	TRBJ2-3	few	TGTGCCACCAGCCTCCGGGACAGGGGACCCACAGATACGCAGTATTTT	CATSLRDRGPTDTQYF
TRBD2	TRBV6-5	TRBJ2-5	.	TGTGCCAGCAGTCCGCTAGCGGGGAAACAAGAGACCCAGTACTTC	CASSPLAGKQETQYF
TRBD1	TRBV9	TRBJ2-1	few	TGTGCCAGCAGTTCTCAGACAGGGCGGAAATACAATGAGCAGTTCTTC	CASSSQTGRKYNEQFF
.	TRBV18	TRBJ2-7	once	TGTGCCAGCTCACCAGTCGAGGGGACAAATTCCTACGAGCAGTACTTC	CASSPVEGTNSYEQYF
TRBD1	TRBV10-2	TRBJ1-1	.	TGCGCCATCTCACAGGGGACTGAAGCTTTCTTT	CAISQGTEAFF
.	TRBV27	TRBJ1-2	.	TGTGCCAGCAGTTTATCATCAGCTAACTATGGCTACACCTTC	CASSLSSANYGYTF
TRBD1	TRBV9	TRBJ1-1	.	TGTGCCAGCAGCGTAGCGCCGACAGGCAGGGGGACTGAAGCTTTCTTT	CASSVAPTGRGTEAFF
.	TRBV5-1	TRBJ1-2	.	TGCGCCAGCAGCGGCGAAGACTATGGCTACACCTTC	CASSGEDYGYTF
.	TRBV7-2	TRBJ1-2	.	TGTGCCAGCAGCTTAGGTTGGCCAGCTTCTTATGGCTACACCTTC	CASSLGWPASYGYTF
.	TRBV2	TRBJ1-1	.	TGTGCCAGCACTACAGGGAAAAACACTGAAGCTTTCTTT	CASTTGKNTEAFF
TRBD1	TRBV5-1	TRBJ2-5	.	TGCGCCAGCAGCAATGGGACAGGGGGTCGGGAGACCCAGTACTTC	CASSNGTGGRETQYF
.	TRBV30	TRBJ1-1	once	TGTGCCTGGAGTGTAACAGGGTCGGCCACTGAAGCTTTCTTT	CAWSVTGSATEAFF
TRBD1	TRBV30	TRBJ2-2	.	TGTGCCTGTGGACGCCCAGGGACAGCCAACACCGGGGAGCTGTTTTTT	CACGRPGTANTGELFF
TRBD2	TRBV10-3	TRBJ2-6	.	TGTGCCATCTTGACTAGCGGGGGTCCTGGGGCCAACGTCCTGACTTTC	CAILTSGGPGANVLTF
TRBD2	TRBV6-1	TRBJ2-3	.	TGTGCCAGCAGTGAACTGGGACTACAAAGCACAGATACGCAGTATTTT	CASSELGLQSTDTQYF
.	TRBV27	TRBJ2-7	.	TGTGCCAGCAGTTCGCCGAGCTCCTACGAGCAGTACTTC	CASSSPSSYEQYF
TRBD1	TRBV29-1	TRBJ1-2	few	TGCAGCGTTACAAGTACCCTGGGACAGGGATATGGCTACACCTTC	CSVTSTLGQGYGYTF
TRBD1	TRBV12-5	TRBJ2-7	few	TGTGCTAGTGGGATCGGACAGGGCCCCTACGAGCAGTACTTC	CASGIGQGPYEQYF
.	TRBV9	TRBJ2-5	.	TGTGCCAGCAGCGCAGAAAGACAGTACCAAGAGACCCAGTACTTC	CASSAERQYQETQYF
.	TRBV30	TRBJ2-5	.	TGTGCCTGGGCCGGGAGTCAAGAGACCCAGTACTTC	CAWAGSQETQYF
.	TRBV2	TRBJ2-3	.	TGTGCCAGCATGGCCAGGGGCACAGATACGCAGTATTTT	CASMARGTDTQYF
.	TRBV2	TRBJ1-5	.	TGTGCCAGCAGTGAAGCGAGATCATTTGGCAATCAGCCCCAGCACTTT	CASSEARSFGNQPQHF
.	TRBV6-5	TRBJ1-2	few	TGTGCCAGCAGGGAAAACTATGGCTACACCTTC	CASRENYGYTF
TRBD2	TRBV5-1	TRBJ2-7	.	TGCGCCAGCAGCTTGACTAGCGGCTACTCCTACGAGCAGTACTTC	CASSLTSGYSYEQYF
.	TRBV30	TRBJ1-2	.	TGTGCAGGTCCAGGTCTCTATGGCTACACCTTC	CAGPGLYGYTF
TRBD2	TRBV10-3	TRBJ2-3	.	TGTGCCATCAGTGCGGCTAGCGGGGGCACCTCAGATACGCAGTATTTT	CAISAASGGTSDTQYF
TRBD1	TRBV19	TRBJ1-6	.	TGTGCCAGTAGTCTCACCGGGACAGGGCATTCACCCCTCCACTTT	CASSLTGTGHSPLHF
TRBD2	TRBV7-6	TRBJ2-1	.	TGTGCCAGCAGCCCCCCCGGGCTAGCGGGGTTTGATGAGCAGTTCTTC	CASSPPGLAGFDEQFF
TRBD1	TRBV5-4	TRBJ2-2	.	TGTGCCAGCAGCGGATCCGGGACAGGGAACACCGGGGAGCTGTTTTTT	CASSGSGTGNTGELFF
TRBD1	TRBV27	TRBJ1-2	.	TGTGCCAGCAGTTCACGGGGACAGGGGTTTATCAACTATGGCTACACCTTC	CASSSRGQGFINYGYTF
.	TRBV27	TRBJ1-4	.	TGTGCCAGCAGTTTTCTAGGGCTGGGTGAAAAACTGTTTTTT	CASSFLGLGEKLFF
.	TRBV2	TRBJ2-5	.	TGTGCCAGCAGGCGGATCTGGACCCAGTACTTC	CASRRIWTQYF
.	TRBV11-2	TRBJ1-2	.	TGTGCCAGCAGCTTAGAGATTAAGGGGCGCCTAGGCTATGGCTACACCTTC	CASSLEIKGRLGYGYTF
TRBD1	TRBV29-1	TRBJ1-2	.	TGCAGCGTTGCAGGGGGCGATAATAGCTACACCTTC	CSVAGGDNSYTF
TRBD1	TRBV28	TRBJ1-5	.	TGTGCCAGCAGAGGTGCGAGGGACAGGAACAATCAGCCCCAGCATTTT	CASRGARDRNNQPQHF
.	TRBV7-2	TRBJ2-7	.	TGTGCCAGCAGCCCCCGTCGAGGGGCCTCCTACGAGCAGTACTTC	CASSPRRGASYEQYF
.	TRBV6-5	TRBJ2-5	few	TGTGCCAGCAAGGACTGGGCGGGGGCTCAAGAGACCCAGTACTTC	CASKDWAGAQETQYF